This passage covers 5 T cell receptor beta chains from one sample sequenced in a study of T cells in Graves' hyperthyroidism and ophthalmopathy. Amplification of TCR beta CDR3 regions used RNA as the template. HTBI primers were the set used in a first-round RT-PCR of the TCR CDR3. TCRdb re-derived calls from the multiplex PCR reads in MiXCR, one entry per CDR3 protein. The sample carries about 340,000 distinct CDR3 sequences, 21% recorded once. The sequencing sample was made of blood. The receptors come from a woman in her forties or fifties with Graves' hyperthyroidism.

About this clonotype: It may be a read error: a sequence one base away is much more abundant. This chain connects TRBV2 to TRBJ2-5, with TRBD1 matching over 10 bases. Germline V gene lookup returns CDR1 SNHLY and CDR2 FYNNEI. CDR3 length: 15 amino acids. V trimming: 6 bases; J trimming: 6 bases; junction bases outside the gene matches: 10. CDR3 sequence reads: CASSERTGGVKTQYF. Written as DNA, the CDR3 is TGTGCCAGCAGCGAAAGGACAGGGGGGGTGAAGACCCAGTACTTC.

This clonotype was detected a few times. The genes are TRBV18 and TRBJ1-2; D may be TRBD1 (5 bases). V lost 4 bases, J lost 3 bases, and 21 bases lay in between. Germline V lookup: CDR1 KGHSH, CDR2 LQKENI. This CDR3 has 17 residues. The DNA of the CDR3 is TGTGCCAGCTCACTGAAAGGGGTGTCGATACAGCACTATGGCTACACCTTC. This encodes CASSLKGVSIQHYGYTF.

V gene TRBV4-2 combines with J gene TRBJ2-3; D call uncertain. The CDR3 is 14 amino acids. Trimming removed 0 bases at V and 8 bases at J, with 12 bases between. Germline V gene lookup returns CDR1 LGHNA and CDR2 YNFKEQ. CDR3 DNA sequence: TGTGCCAGCAGCCAAGATCTGGCCCGGACTACGCAGTATTTT. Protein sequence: CASSQDLARTTQYF.

The CDR3 DNA reads TGTGCCAGCAGGATGGGACGGGTCCTCCCCTACGAGCAGTACTTC. Its translation is CASRMGRVLPYEQYF. The chain joins TRBV6-1 to TRBJ2-7; D is perhaps TRBD1 or TRBD2 (5 bases each). From germline, CDR1 is MNHNS and CDR2 SASEGT. Trimming took 6 bases from V and 2 from J, leaving 17 bases between them. The CDR3 is 15 residues long.

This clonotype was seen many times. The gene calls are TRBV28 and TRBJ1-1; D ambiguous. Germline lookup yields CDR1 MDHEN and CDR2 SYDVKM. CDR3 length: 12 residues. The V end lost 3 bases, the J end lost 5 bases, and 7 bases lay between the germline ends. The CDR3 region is CASSFMGTEAFF. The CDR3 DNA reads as TGTGCCAGCAGTTTTATGGGAACTGAAGCTTTCTTT.